The 27 T cell receptor beta chains below come from one sample, sequenced in a study of blood T cell repertoires in COVID-19 (dated by TCRdb to 2018 to 2021). Preparation of the library involved the immunoSEQ multiplex PCR assay. TCRdb holds this immuneACCESS table with in-frame rearrangements only. Some clones are missing; in checked studies, unresolved V genes explain under half, and the rest has no known cause. The sample table shows roughly 76,000 clones, and less than 95% are seen once. The ten largest clones represent about 5% of the sample. Sequenced sample: peripheral blood. These receptors were taken from a woman aged 55 to 70 with active COVID-19.

This rearrangement joins TRBV10-1 to TRBJ2-1; the D gene is possibly TRBD2 (6 bases). Per the germline V gene, CDR1 is WNHNN and CDR2 is SYGVQD (reference sequence). Between the trimmed V and J ends, which lost 6 bases and 0 bases, there was a span of 12 bases. CDR3 length equals 15 residues. The DNA for the CDR3 is TGCGCCAGCAGCTCACCCGGGGGCTCCTACAATGAGCAGTTCTTC. This translates into CASSSPGGSYNEQFF.

The rearrangement links TRBV29-1 to TRBJ2-5; the D gene is possibly TRBD1 (6 bases). V gave up 4 bases and J gave up 2 bases, with 14 bases separating them. The CDR3 extends over 14 amino acids. The V gene's germline CDR1 is SQVTM and CDR2 ANQGSEA. CDR3 in amino acids: CSVGVQGRQETQYF. The DNA for the CDR3 is TGCAGCGTTGGAGTCCAGGGGCGACAAGAGACCCAGTACTTC.

This clone was recorded once. This chain's CDR3 is CASSYDSANTGELFF. As DNA, the CDR3 is TGTGCCAGCAGCTACGACAGCGCGAACACCGGGGAGCTGTTTTTT. V and J are TRBV5-5 and TRBJ2-2; tentative D call: TRBD1 (5 bases). The germline CDR1 and CDR2 sequences are SGHKS and YYEKEE (reference sequence). The V gene lost 3 bases and the J gene lost 0 bases, with 9 bases spanning the gap. This CDR3 has 15 residues.

This clone has a handful of counts. This chain links TRBV27 with TRBJ1-4, with TRBD1 as a possible D gene (5 bases). In germline, CDR1 is MNHEY, CDR2 SMNVEV (reference sequence). Trimming pared 3 bases from V and 8 bases from J, leaving 22 bases between. This CDR3 comprises 17 residues. The CDR3 here is CASSFRKDTLGGEKLFF. The CDR3 DNA is TGTGCCAGCAGTTTCCGGAAAGACACCCTCGGGGGGGAAAAACTGTTTTTT.

The CDR3 here is CASRGQGEGTQYF. Here the CDR3 DNA reads TGTGCCAGCCGTGGACAGGGGGAGGGGACCCAGTACTTC. This rearrangement joins TRBV28 to TRBJ2-5; TRBD1 matches 10 bases. Germline V gene data show CDR1 as MDHEN and CDR2 as SYDVKM. The CDR3 is made up of 13 amino acids. Unmatched junction bases numbered 7, after V lost 8 bases and J lost 7 bases.

The chain uses TRBV23-1 and TRBJ2-7; D may be TRBD1 (6 bases). TRBV23-1 is treated as an ORF (open reading frame) with a function not yet certain. The CDR3 spans 14 residues. Between the trimmed V and J ends, which lost 6 bases and 1 base, there was a span of 13 bases. CDR3 DNA: TGCGCCAGCAGCCCAGCGACAGGATCCTACGAGCAGTACTTC. Its translation is CASSPATGSYEQYF.

V is TRBV19 and J is TRBJ2-2; weak D call: TRBD2 (6 bases). CDR1 and CDR2 (germline): LNHDA, SQIVND (reference sequence). The V and J ends lost 4 bases and 7 bases respectively, with 16 bases between them. The CDR3 contains 15 residues. CDR3 region: CASSTPGLLVGELFF. Here the CDR3 DNA reads TGTGCCAGTAGTACCCCGGGACTCCTCGTCGGGGAGCTGTTTTTT.

V usage is TRBV10-3 and J usage is TRBJ2-1; weak D call: TRBD2 (5 bases). The CDR3 is made up of 14 amino acids. Germline CDR1 and CDR2: ENHRY and SYGVKD. The V and J ends lost 7 bases and 6 bases respectively, with 16 bases between them. This CDR3 reads CAIKRAGIVNEQFF. CDR3 DNA sequence: TGTGCCATCAAAAGGGCCGGGATAGTCAATGAGCAGTTCTTC.

The rearrangement uses TRBV19 and TRBJ2-1, with TRBD2 matching 9 bases. V trimming: 6 bases; J trimming: 0 bases; junction bases outside the gene matches: 3. The CDR3 has 15 residues. Germline lookup yields CDR1 LNHDA and CDR2 SQIVND (reference sequence). CDR3 DNA sequence: TGTGCCAGTAGGTCGACTAGCGGCTCCTACAATGAGCAGTTCTTC. It translates to CASRSTSGSYNEQFF.

CDR3 amino acids: CASSSAQGYGYNEQFF. Here the CDR3 DNA reads TGTGCCAGCAGCTCCGCTCAGGGTTATGGATACAATGAGCAGTTCTTC. The chain is built from TRBV11-2 and TRBJ2-1; tentatively, D is TRBD1 (5 bases). Germline V gene lookup returns CDR1 SGHAT and CDR2 FQNNGV. The CDR3 covers 16 residues. V gave up 4 bases and J gave up 4 bases, with 17 bases separating them.

The chain has TRBV28 and TRBJ1-2, with D possibly matching TRBD1 (6 bases). Trimming stripped 6 bases from V and 2 bases from J, with 13 bases between. The germline V gene encodes CDR1 MDHEN and CDR2 SYDVKM. CDR3 length: 14 amino acids. The CDR3 loop reads CASSLPGTNYGYTF. The CDR3 DNA reads TGTGCCAGCAGCTTACCCGGGACAAACTATGGCTACACCTTC.

V and J are TRBV18 and TRBJ1-1; D gene unclear. Germline V gene data show CDR1 as KGHSH and CDR2 as LQKENI. This CDR3 has 13 amino acids. The V gene lost 3 bases and the J gene lost 7 bases, with 12 bases spanning the gap. The CDR3 sequence is CASSPLSALEAFF. The CDR3 DNA follows: TGTGCCAGCTCACCTCTATCCGCCCTTGAAGCTTTCTTT.

This chain links TRBV18 with TRBJ2-3, with D perhaps matching TRBD2 (6 bases). Germline assignment: CDR1 KGHSH and CDR2 LQKENI. The CDR3 runs to 16 residues. V was trimmed by 6 bases and J by 1 base, leaving 17 bases between them. This CDR3 is CASSPRGITGTDTQYF. The DNA for the CDR3 is TGTGCCAGCTCGCCCCGGGGGATTACAGGCACAGATACGCAGTATTTT.

The V and J genes are TRBV3-1 (or the pseudogene TRBV3-2) and TRBJ1-6; D remains ambiguous. CDR1 and CDR2 (germline): LGHDT, YNNKEL (reference sequence). The CDR3 spans 14 residues. The V end lost 0 bases, the J end lost 8 bases, and 8 bases lay between the germline ends. Here the CDR3 reads CASSQDIGYSPLHF. The CDR3 region has the DNA TGTGCCAGCAGCCAAGATATCGGGTATTCACCCCTCCACTTT.

CDR3 loop: CASSLASGGYEQYF. CDR3 in DNA: TGTGCCAGCAGTTTAGCCAGCGGAGGATACGAGCAGTACTTC. The chain has TRBV28 and TRBJ2-7, with a possible D match to TRBD2 (5 bases). Germline V gene lookup returns CDR1 MDHEN and CDR2 SYDVKM. V lost 2 bases and J lost 4, with 12 bases in between. This CDR3 is built from 14 residues.

The genes are TRBV3-1 (or the pseudogene TRBV3-2) and TRBJ2-5; 7 bases match TRBD2. CDR1 and CDR2 (germline): LGHDT, YNNKEL (reference sequence). V shed 4 bases and J 5 bases; nucleotides not matched to a gene: 16. This CDR3 is 17 amino acids long. The CDR3 region has the DNA TGTGCCAGCAGCCTTCGGGGCGGGGGAGAGGGAGGGGAGACCCAGTACTTC. It codes for CASSLRGGGEGGETQYF.

The J gene is TRBJ1-1, the V gene TRBV2; D is uncertain. The V and J ends lost 6 bases and 0 bases respectively, with 11 bases between them. Germline CDR1 SNHLY, CDR2 FYNNEI. This CDR3 has 14 residues. CDR3 sequence: CASSADIMNTEAFF. CDR3 in DNA: TGTGCCAGCAGCGCAGACATAATGAACACTGAAGCTTTCTTT.

A single count supports this clone. CDR3 sequence: CASWARLAGYTDTQYF. For the CDR3, the DNA is TGTGCCAGCTGGGCCCGATTAGCGGGGTACACAGATACGCAGTATTTT. The gene calls are TRBV6-8 and TRBJ2-3, with 8 bases identical to TRBD2. Losses at the gene ends were 8 bases for V and 2 bases for J; bases not matched to a gene: 12. Germline CDR1 and CDR2: MNHGY and SAAAGT. The CDR3 spans 16 residues.

CDR3 amino acids: CASSLYSKAGNEQFF. CDR3 nucleotide sequence: TGTGCCAGCTCACTGTATAGCAAGGCGGGCAATGAGCAGTTCTTC. The rearrangement joins TRBV18 to TRBJ2-1; D is possibly TRBD2 (5 bases). Germline V gene lookup returns CDR1 KGHSH and CDR2 LQKENI. V shed 4 bases and J shed 6 bases, with 16 bases lying between them. This CDR3 is built from 15 residues.

This clone showed up just once. The chain couples TRBV30 to TRBJ2-2, with D possibly TRBD2 on 5 matching bases. Trimming left V 4 bases short and J 3 bases short, with 12 bases between. The CDR3 spans 14 residues. Germline V CDR1 and CDR2: GTSNPN, SVGIG (reference sequence). The CDR3 loop is CAWKESGYTGELFF. CDR3 in DNA: TGTGCCTGGAAAGAGAGCGGTTACACCGGGGAGCTGTTTTTT.

The table lists this clone with a count of one. The CDR3 DNA reads as TGTGCCAGCAGAAGACAGGGGTGGAACACTGAAGCTTTCTTT. Protein product: CASRRQGWNTEAFF. This chain joins TRBV28 and TRBJ1-1, with 8 positions matching TRBD1. The CDR3 runs 14 residues. Trimming cost V 6 bases and J 1 base; bases outside gene matches: 4. Germline CDR1 and CDR2: MDHEN and SYDVKM. The entire variable domain, with the rest obtained from reference TRBV28 and TRBJ1-1, is as follows: DVKVTQSSRYLVKRTGEKVFLECVQDMDHENMFWYRQDPGLGLRLIYFSYDVKMKEKGDIPEGYSVSREKKERFSLILESASTNQTSMYLCASRRQGWNTEAFFGQGTRLTVV.

The gene calls are TRBV14 and TRBJ2-3; 12 bases line up with TRBD2. V shed 6 bases and J 9 bases; nucleotides not matched to a gene: 7. Germline CDR1 and CDR2: SGHDN and FVKESK. The CDR3 spans 14 residues. CDR3 sequence reads: CASSGLAGTLTQYF. CDR3 coding DNA: TGTGCCAGCAGTGGACTAGCGGGGACGTTAACGCAGTATTTT. Full variable domain (outside the CDR3, taken from reference TRBV14 and TRBJ2-3): EAGVTQFPSHSVIEKGQTVTLRCDPISGHDNLYWYRRVMGKEIKFLLHFVKESKQDESGMPNNRFLAERTGGTYSTLKVQPAELEDSGVYFCASSGLAGTLTQYFGPGTRLTVL.

The V and J genes are TRBV3-1 (or the pseudogene TRBV3-2) and TRBJ1-4; no reliable D call. Trimming removed 1 base at V and 7 bases at J, with 10 bases between. Per the germline V gene, CDR1 is LGHDT and CDR2 is YNNKEL (reference sequence). CDR3 length equals 14 residues. The CDR3 reads CASSQGARGEKLFF. The CDR3 region has the DNA TGTGCCAGCAGCCAAGGGGCACGGGGTGAAAAACTGTTTTTT.

The V call is TRBV29-1, the J call TRBJ2-3; TRBD2 matches 10 bases. Trimming removed 3 bases from V and 2 bases from J; junction bases left unmatched: 14. Germline loops: CDR1 SQVTM, CDR2 ANQGSEA. The CDR3 is made up of 18 amino acids. CDR3 in amino acids: CSVDQREGLTHSTDTQYF. The CDR3 DNA is TGCAGCGTTGATCAGCGGGAGGGCCTTACTCACTCCACAGATACGCAGTATTTT.

This chain links TRBV7-9 with TRBJ2-2; 8 nucleotides line up with TRBD1. V trimming: 2 bases; J trimming: 5 bases; junction bases outside the gene matches: 7. The CDR3 runs 16 residues. CDR1 is SEHNR and CDR2 is FQNEAQ in the germline V gene (reference sequence). CDR3 bases: TGTGCCAGCAGCTTACAGGGGGCTCGCGTGACCGGGGAGCTGTTTTTT. It codes for CASSLQGARVTGELFF. Complete variable domain (other parts from reference TRBV7-9 and TRBJ2-2): DTGVSQNPRHKITKRGQNVTFRCDPISEHNRLYWYRQTLGQGPEFLTYFQNEAQLEKSRLLSDRFSAERPKGSFSTLEIQRTEQGDSAMYLCASSLQGARVTGELFFGEGSRLTVL.

The V call is TRBV4-2, the J call TRBJ2-3; D unclear. The CDR3 extends over 13 amino acids. The V end was cut by 4 bases, the J end by 0 bases, with 5 bases between. CDR1 is LGHNA, CDR2 YNFKEQ, per germline. For the CDR3, the DNA is TGTGCCAGCAGCCCAACTAGCACAGATACGCAGTATTTT. This gives the protein CASSPTSTDTQYF.

The CDR3 coding sequence is TGTGCCAGTAGTAACAGGGGTGCTGAAGCTTTCTTT. Encoded protein: CASSNRGAEAFF. V is TRBV19 and J is TRBJ1-1, with TRBD1 matching 7 bases. V gave up 4 bases and J gave up 6 bases; unmatched junction bases: 2. The CDR3 covers 12 residues. The germline V gene encodes CDR1 LNHDA and CDR2 SQIVND (reference sequence).